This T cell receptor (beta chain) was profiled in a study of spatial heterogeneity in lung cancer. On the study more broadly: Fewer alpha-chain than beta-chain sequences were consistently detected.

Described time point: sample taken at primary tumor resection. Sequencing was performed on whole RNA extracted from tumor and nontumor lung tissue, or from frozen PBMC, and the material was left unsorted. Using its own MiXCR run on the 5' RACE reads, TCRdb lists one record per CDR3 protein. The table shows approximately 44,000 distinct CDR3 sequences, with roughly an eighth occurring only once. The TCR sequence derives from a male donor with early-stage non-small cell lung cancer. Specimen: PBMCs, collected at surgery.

The CDR3 loop is CASSPPWDNYGYTF. The CDR3 DNA sequence: TGTGCCAGCTCACCACCGTGGGATAACTATGGCTACACCTTC. This chain joins TRBV18 and TRBJ1-2; the D is unclear. The V gene lost 0 bases and the J gene lost 1 base, with 6 bases spanning the gap. CDR3 length equals 14 residues. Germline-derived CDR1 and CDR2 are KGHSH and LQKENI.